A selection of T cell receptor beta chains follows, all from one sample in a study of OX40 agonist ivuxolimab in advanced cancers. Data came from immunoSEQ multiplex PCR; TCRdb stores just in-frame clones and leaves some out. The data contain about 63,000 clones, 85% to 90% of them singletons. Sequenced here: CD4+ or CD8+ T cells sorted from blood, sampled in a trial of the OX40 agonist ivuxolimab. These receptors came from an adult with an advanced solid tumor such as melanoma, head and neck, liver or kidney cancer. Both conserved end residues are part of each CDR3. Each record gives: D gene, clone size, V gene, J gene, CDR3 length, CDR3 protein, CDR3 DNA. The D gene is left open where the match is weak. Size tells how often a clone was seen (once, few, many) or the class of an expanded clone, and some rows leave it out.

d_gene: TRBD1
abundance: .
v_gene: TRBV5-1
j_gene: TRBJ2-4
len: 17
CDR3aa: CASSSSSKGARENIQYF
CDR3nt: TGCGCCAGCAGCTCTTCCTCCAAGGGGGCCCGTGAAAACATTCAGTACTTC

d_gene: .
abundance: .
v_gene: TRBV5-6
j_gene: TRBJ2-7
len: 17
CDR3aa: CASSQGGGVFSSYEQYF
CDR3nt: TGTGCCAGCAGCCAGGGGGGGGGCGTCTTCAGCTCCTACGAGCAGTACTTC

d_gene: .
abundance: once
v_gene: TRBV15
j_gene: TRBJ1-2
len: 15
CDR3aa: CATSRLGGTIYGYTF
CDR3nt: TGTGCCACCAGCAGACTGGGGGGGACAATCTATGGCTACACCTTC

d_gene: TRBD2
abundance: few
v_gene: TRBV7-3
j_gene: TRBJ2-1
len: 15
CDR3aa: CASSFLGGSYNEQFF
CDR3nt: TGTGCCAGCAGTTTTTTGGGGGGGTCCTACAATGAGCAGTTCTTC

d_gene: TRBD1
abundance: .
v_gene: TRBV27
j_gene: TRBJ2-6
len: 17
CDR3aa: CASSSGTGRSGANVLTF
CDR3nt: TGTGCCAGCAGTTCCGGGACAGGGCGGTCTGGGGCCAACGTCCTGACTTTC

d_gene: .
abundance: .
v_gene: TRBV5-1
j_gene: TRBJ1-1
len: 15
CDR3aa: CASSAFLGENTEAFF
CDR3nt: TGCGCCAGCAGTGCTTTCTTAGGGGAGAACACTGAAGCTTTCTTT

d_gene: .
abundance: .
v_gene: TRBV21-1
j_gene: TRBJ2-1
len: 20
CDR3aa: CASIRLVWWAGRFGYNEQFF
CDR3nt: TGTGCCAGCATTCGGTTGGTATGGTGGGCGGGGCGGTTTGGATACAATGAGCAGTTCTTC

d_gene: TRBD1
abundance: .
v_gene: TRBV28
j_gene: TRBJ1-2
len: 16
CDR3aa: CASSFPGTGPGTGYTF
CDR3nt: TGTGCCAGCAGTTTCCCGGGGACAGGTCCAGGCACTGGCTACACCTTC

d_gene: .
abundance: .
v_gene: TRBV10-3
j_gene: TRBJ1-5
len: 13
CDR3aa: CAITADTYQPQHF
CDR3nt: TGTGCCATCACTGCAGACACATATCAGCCCCAGCATTTT

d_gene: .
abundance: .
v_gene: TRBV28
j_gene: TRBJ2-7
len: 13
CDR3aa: CAASVGWPNEQYF
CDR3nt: TGTGCCGCCTCAGTGGGGTGGCCTAACGAGCAGTACTTC

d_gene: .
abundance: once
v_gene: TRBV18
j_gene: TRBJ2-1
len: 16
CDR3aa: CASSPLDRSSYNEQFF
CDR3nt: TGTGCCAGCTCACCCCTGGACCGGAGCTCCTACAATGAGCAGTTCTTC

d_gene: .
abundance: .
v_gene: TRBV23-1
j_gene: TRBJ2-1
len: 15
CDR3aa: CASTPPGAGRHEQFF
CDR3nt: TGCGCCAGCACTCCCCCGGGTGCAGGCCGACATGAGCAGTTCTTC

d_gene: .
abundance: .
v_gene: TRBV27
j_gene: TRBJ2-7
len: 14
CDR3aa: CASTRAGASYEQYF
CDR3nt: TGTGCCAGCACTCGGGCTGGGGCATCCTACGAGCAGTACTTC

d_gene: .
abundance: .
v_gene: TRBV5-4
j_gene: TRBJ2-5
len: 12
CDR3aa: CASSTYSETQYF
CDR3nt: TGTGCCAGCAGCACCTATTCGGAGACCCAGTACTTC

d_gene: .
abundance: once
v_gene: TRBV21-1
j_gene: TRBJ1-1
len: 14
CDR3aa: CASSKGPGDTEAFF
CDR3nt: TGTGCCAGCAGCAAAGGACCAGGGGACACTGAAGCTTTCTTT

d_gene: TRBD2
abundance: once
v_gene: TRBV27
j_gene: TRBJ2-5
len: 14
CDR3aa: CATRLAGGLETQYF
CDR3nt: TGTGCCACCAGACTAGCGGGGGGGTTAGAGACCCAGTACTTC

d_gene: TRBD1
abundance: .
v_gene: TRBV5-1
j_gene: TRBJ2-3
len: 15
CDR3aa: CASSFPGGNTDTQYF
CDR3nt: TGCGCCAGCAGCTTTCCAGGGGGAAACACAGATACGCAGTATTTT

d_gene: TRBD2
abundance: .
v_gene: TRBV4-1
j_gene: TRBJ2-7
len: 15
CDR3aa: CASTLYSGRSDEQYF
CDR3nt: TGCGCCAGCACCCTATATAGCGGGAGATCGGACGAGCAGTACTTC

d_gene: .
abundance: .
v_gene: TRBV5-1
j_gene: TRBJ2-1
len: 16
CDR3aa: CASTRGSSSSYNEQFF
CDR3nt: TGCGCCAGCACTAGGGGGTCCTCCAGCTCCTACAATGAGCAGTTCTTC

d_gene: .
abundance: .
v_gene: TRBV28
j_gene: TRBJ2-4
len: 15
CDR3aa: CASSRASTGKNIQYF
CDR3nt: TGTGCCAGCAGTCGGGCCTCGACGGGCAAAAACATTCAGTACTTC